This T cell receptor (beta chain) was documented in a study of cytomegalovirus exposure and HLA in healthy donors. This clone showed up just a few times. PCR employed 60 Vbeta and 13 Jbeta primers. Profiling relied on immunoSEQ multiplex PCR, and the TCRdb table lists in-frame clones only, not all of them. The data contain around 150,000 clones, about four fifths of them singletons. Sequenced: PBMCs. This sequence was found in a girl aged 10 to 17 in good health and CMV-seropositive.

As DNA, the CDR3 is TGTGCCAGCAGTGCAGGGGCGGGCACCGGGGAGCTGTTTTTT. Translating gives CASSAGAGTGELFF. The V call is TRBV2, the J call TRBJ2-2, with D tentatively TRBD1 (6 bases). The ends were cut back, 4 bases at V and 4 bases at J, with 10 bases in the middle. This CDR3 spans 14 amino acids. Germline CDR1 reads SNHLY; CDR2 reads FYNNEI.